This T cell receptor (beta chain) comes out of a study of blood T cell repertoires in COVID-19. As for the study in general: Some COVID-19 samples were acute and others convalescent; all came from the United States, Italy and Spain. Nucleic acid was either cDNA or gDNA, and it came from T cells, B-cell-depleted T cells, or PBMCs.

Which cohort a participant joined came from the clinical history participants gave. Assay: immunoSEQ multiplex PCR; the TCRdb copy retains only in-frame clones and omits some. The sample lists 200,000 to 250,000 clones; 86% were seen once. This clonotype was obtained from a woman in her forties with acute COVID-19. The source material was PBMCs or T cells enriched from blood (not recorded which).

CDR3 loop: CASSLVTSGPTDTQYF. The CDR3 region has the DNA TGTGCCAGCAGCTTAGTCACTAGCGGACCCACAGATACGCAGTATTTT. J is TRBJ2-3 and V is TRBV7-8; TRBD2 agrees at 8 bases. The CDR3 sequence is 16 residues long. The junction had 5 bases not matched to a gene; V was cut back by 1 base and J by 2 bases. Germline V lookup: CDR1 SGHVS, CDR2 FQNEAQ.